This T cell receptor beta chain came from a study of blood T cell repertoires in COVID-19. Study-wide context: The cDNA or gDNA used as material had been derived from T cells, B-cell-depleted T cells, or PBMCs.

To note about this clone: The junction shows a germline mismatch at one end, possibly a read error.

Per germline, CDR1 GTSNPN and CDR2 SVGIG (reference sequence). CDR3 length: 15 residues. TCRdb keeps only in-frame clones here, not all; method: immunoSEQ multiplex PCR. This table has 200,000 to 250,000 clones, roughly 80% appearing once. This chain links TRBV30 with TRBJ2-1; D is possibly TRBD2 (6 bases). The TCR sequence derives from a woman aged 50 to 60 with acute or convalescent COVID-19. Sequencing was performed on peripheral blood. The DNA for the CDR3 is TGTGCCTGGAGTCCCGGGACTCTAGCCTATAATGAGCAGTTCTTC. It encodes CAWSPGTLAYNEQFF.